Listed below are T cell receptor beta chains from one sample, sequenced in a study of cytomegalovirus exposure and HLA in healthy donors. Data came from immunoSEQ multiplex PCR; TCRdb stores just in-frame clones and leaves some out. The data show approximately 170,000 clones, over 80% seen once. Sequenced input: PBMCs. Receptor source: a man between 50 and 59 years old in good health and CMV-seropositive. The CDR3 runs from the conserved cysteine through the conserved F or W. The D gene is left open where the match is weak.

V gene: TRBV29-1; D gene: .; J gene: TRBJ1-2; CDR3 protein: CSTTENYGYTF
V gene: TRBV7-8; D gene: .; J gene: TRBJ2-1; CDR3 protein: CASSLAPESSYNEQFF
V gene: TRBV4-3; D gene: .; J gene: TRBJ1-4; CDR3 protein: CASSQDGLLQRKLFF
V gene: TRBV18; D gene: .; J gene: TRBJ2-5; CDR3 protein: CATAPRVAFETQYF
V gene: TRBV5-4; D gene: TRBD2; J gene: TRBJ2-7; CDR3 protein: CASSLDSGSYEQYF
V gene: TRBV6-5; D gene: TRBD1; J gene: TRBJ2-7; CDR3 protein: CASRDRDHEQYF
V gene: TRBV7-3; D gene: .; J gene: TRBJ2-1; CDR3 protein: CASSQGLGHEQFF
V gene: TRBV6-5; D gene: TRBD1; J gene: TRBJ1-1; CDR3 protein: CASRRGQENTEAFF
V gene: TRBV5-1; D gene: .; J gene: TRBJ1-6; CDR3 protein: CASSLETGSGSPLHF
V gene: TRBV5-5; D gene: .; J gene: TRBJ2-1; CDR3 protein: CASSSIGGAGGEQFF
V gene: TRBV19; D gene: .; J gene: TRBJ2-7; CDR3 protein: CASSIQAKSYEQYF
V gene: TRBV6-5; D gene: .; J gene: TRBJ2-2; CDR3 protein: CASRLRSNTGELFF
V gene: TRBV5-1; D gene: TRBD1; J gene: TRBJ2-7; CDR3 protein: CASSLATGTGVHEQYF
V gene: TRBV25-1; D gene: .; J gene: TRBJ2-2; CDR3 protein: CASSNFRGSGELFF
V gene: TRBV20-1; D gene: .; J gene: TRBJ1-5; CDR3 protein: CSAQGGQPQHF
V gene: TRBV7-6; D gene: .; J gene: TRBJ1-5; CDR3 protein: CASSLGTPTYSNQPQHF
V gene: TRBV6-6; D gene: .; J gene: TRBJ1-1; CDR3 protein: CASNLRGGGTEAFF
V gene: TRBV13; D gene: TRBD1; J gene: TRBJ2-5; CDR3 protein: CASSLGRWDRDQETQYF
V gene: TRBV29-1; D gene: TRBD1; J gene: TRBJ1-2; CDR3 protein: CSVAPTGHNNYGYTF
V gene: TRBV13; D gene: TRBD2; J gene: TRBJ2-1; CDR3 protein: CASSLVGAGGSYNEQFF
V gene: TRBV29-1; D gene: TRBD2; J gene: TRBJ2-1; CDR3 protein: CSVLSSGSAYNEQFF
V gene: TRBV2; D gene: .; J gene: TRBJ2-1; CDR3 protein: CASKRGANEQFF
V gene: TRBV9; D gene: .; J gene: TRBJ2-2; CDR3 protein: CASSVGGGITGELFF
V gene: TRBV19; D gene: .; J gene: TRBJ1-5; CDR3 protein: CASSMGQDRNQPQHF
V gene: TRBV7-3; D gene: TRBD2; J gene: TRBJ2-1; CDR3 protein: CASSPKGLAGSEQFF
V gene: TRBV19; D gene: .; J gene: TRBJ1-5; CDR3 protein: CASSFGINSQPQHF
V gene: TRBV30; D gene: .; J gene: TRBJ1-5; CDR3 protein: CAWSKGGGNQPQHF
V gene: TRBV4-1; D gene: TRBD1; J gene: TRBJ1-3; CDR3 protein: CASSQALMGQGLAGNTIYF
V gene: TRBV6-5; D gene: .; J gene: TRBJ2-7; CDR3 protein: CASSYSGGSYEQYF
V gene: TRBV5-1; D gene: .; J gene: TRBJ1-6; CDR3 protein: CASSPEVSYNSPLHF
V gene: TRBV7-2; D gene: .; J gene: TRBJ2-7; CDR3 protein: CASSLPPWQVRLGFYEQYF
V gene: TRBV5-8; D gene: .; J gene: TRBJ2-7; CDR3 protein: CASISPGYSYEQYF
V gene: TRBV29-1; D gene: TRBD1; J gene: TRBJ2-1; CDR3 protein: CSDQPRQGYNEQFF
V gene: TRBV7-2; D gene: TRBD2; J gene: TRBJ2-1; CDR3 protein: CASSPGLAGGPYNEQFF
V gene: TRBV10-1; D gene: TRBD2; J gene: TRBJ2-1; CDR3 protein: CASRGTSGNNEQFF
V gene: TRBV9; D gene: TRBD1; J gene: TRBJ2-3; CDR3 protein: CASSTRDRGLGDTQYF
V gene: TRBV2; D gene: .; J gene: TRBJ2-2; CDR3 protein: CASSERGTGELFF
V gene: TRBV28; D gene: .; J gene: TRBJ1-1; CDR3 protein: CASSRQRQTAFF
V gene: TRBV6-5; D gene: .; J gene: TRBJ2-7; CDR3 protein: CASSYSRQGYEQYF
V gene: TRBV6-5; D gene: TRBD2; J gene: TRBJ2-1; CDR3 protein: CASKTGTKYNEQFF
V gene: TRBV19; D gene: TRBD1; J gene: TRBJ2-3; CDR3 protein: CASRTGPTDTQYF
V gene: TRBV29-1; D gene: TRBD2; J gene: TRBJ2-3; CDR3 protein: CSAGVGGADTQYF
V gene: TRBV6-5; D gene: .; J gene: TRBJ1-1; CDR3 protein: CASSPPGGPFEAFF
V gene: TRBV2; D gene: .; J gene: TRBJ2-6; CDR3 protein: CASADRTGANVLTF
V gene: TRBV15; D gene: TRBD1; J gene: TRBJ1-1; CDR3 protein: CATSRAGTEDEAFF
V gene: TRBV6-4; D gene: TRBD1; J gene: TRBJ2-1; CDR3 protein: CASSTGGAYYNEQFF
V gene: TRBV5-1; D gene: .; J gene: TRBJ2-5; CDR3 protein: CASSFKETQYF
V gene: TRBV2; D gene: TRBD2; J gene: TRBJ2-1; CDR3 protein: CASRGGTSVSSYNEQFF
V gene: TRBV7-9; D gene: .; J gene: TRBJ2-7; CDR3 protein: CASSLQYEQYF
V gene: TRBV9; D gene: .; J gene: TRBJ2-1; CDR3 protein: CASSVALGSSYNEQFF
V gene: TRBV15; D gene: TRBD2; J gene: TRBJ2-3; CDR3 protein: CATSRVRLAGGPGDTQYF
V gene: TRBV21-1; D gene: .; J gene: TRBJ2-7; CDR3 protein: CASSTGGDRFLVGF
V gene: TRBV9; D gene: TRBD2; J gene: TRBJ2-1; CDR3 protein: CASSVSGGAREQFF
V gene: TRBV28; D gene: .; J gene: TRBJ1-4; CDR3 protein: CASKRGNEKLFF
V gene: TRBV7-9; D gene: TRBD2; J gene: TRBJ2-7; CDR3 protein: CASSFAGAYEQYF
V gene: TRBV5-1; D gene: TRBD1; J gene: TRBJ1-3; CDR3 protein: CASSPRTGLADSGNTIYF